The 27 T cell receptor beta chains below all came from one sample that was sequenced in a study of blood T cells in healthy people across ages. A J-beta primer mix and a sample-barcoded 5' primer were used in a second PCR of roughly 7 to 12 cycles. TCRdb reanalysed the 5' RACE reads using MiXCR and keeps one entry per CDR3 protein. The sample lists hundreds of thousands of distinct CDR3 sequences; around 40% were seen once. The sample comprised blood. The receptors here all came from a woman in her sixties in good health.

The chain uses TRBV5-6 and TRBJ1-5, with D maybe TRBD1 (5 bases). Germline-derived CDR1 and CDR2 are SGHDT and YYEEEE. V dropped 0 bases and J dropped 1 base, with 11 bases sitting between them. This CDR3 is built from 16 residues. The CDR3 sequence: CASSLGGALSNQPQHF. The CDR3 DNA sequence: TGTGCCAGCAGCTTGGGAGGGGCCTTGAGCAATCAGCCCCAGCATTTT.

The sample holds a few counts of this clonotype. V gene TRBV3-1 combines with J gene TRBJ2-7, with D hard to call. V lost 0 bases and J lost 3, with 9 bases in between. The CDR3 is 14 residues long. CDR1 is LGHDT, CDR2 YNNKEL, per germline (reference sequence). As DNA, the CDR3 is TGTGCCAGCAGCCAAGAAGCTACAGACTACGAGCAGTACTTC. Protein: CASSQEATDYEQYF.

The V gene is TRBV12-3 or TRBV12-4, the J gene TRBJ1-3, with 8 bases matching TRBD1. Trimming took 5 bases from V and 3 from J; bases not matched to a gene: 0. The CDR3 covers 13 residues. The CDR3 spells CASSGTGGNTIYF. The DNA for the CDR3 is TGTGCCAGCAGTGGGACAGGTGGAAACACCATATATTTT.

This CDR3 reads CSASSGTGDEKLFF. The CDR3, as DNA: TGCAGTGCCAGTTCCGGGACAGGGGACGAAAAACTGTTTTTT. The rearrangement links TRBV20-1 to TRBJ1-4; TRBD1 agrees at 10 bases. The J segment lost 8 bases and the V segment lost 6 bases, leaving 9 bases of the junction unmatched. The CDR3 consists of 14 residues. CDR1 is DFQATT, CDR2 SNEGSKA, per germline (reference sequence).

In nucleotides, the CDR3 is TGCAGCGCCGAAGGTAGCGCCGGCTCCTACGAGCAGTACTTC. Protein product: CSAEGSAGSYEQYF. The rearrangement links TRBV29-1 to TRBJ2-7, with a weak D call TRBD2 (5 bases). CDR1 SQVTM and CDR2 ANQGSEA come from the germline V gene. The length of the CDR3 is 14 residues. V was shortened by 7 bases and J by 0 bases, with 16 bases between the two germline ends.

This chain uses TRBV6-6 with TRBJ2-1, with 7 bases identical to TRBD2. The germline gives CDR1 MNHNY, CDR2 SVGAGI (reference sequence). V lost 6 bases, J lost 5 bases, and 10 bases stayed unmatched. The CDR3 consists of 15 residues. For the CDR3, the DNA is TGTGCCAGCAGGAGGGGAGGACTAGGGGACAATGAGCAGTTCTTC. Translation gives CASRRGGLGDNEQFF.

The CDR3 here is CASSQGLAGEINTQYF. The DNA of the CDR3 is TGTGCCAGCAGCCAGGGACTAGCGGGAGAAATAAATACGCAGTATTTT. The V gene is TRBV7-2, the J gene TRBJ2-3, with TRBD2 matching over 14 bases. CDR1 and CDR2 (germline): SGHTA, FQGNSA. J lost 7 bases, V lost 5 bases, and 8 bases had no gene match. The CDR3 sequence is 16 residues long.

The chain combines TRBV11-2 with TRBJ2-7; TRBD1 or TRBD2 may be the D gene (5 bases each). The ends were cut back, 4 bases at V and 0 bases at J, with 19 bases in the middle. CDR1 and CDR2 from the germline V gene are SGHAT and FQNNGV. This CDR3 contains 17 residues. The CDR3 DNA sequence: TGTGCCAGCAGCTCCGTAGAGGGGCAGGGACGCTCCTACGAGCAGTACTTC. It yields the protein CASSSVEGQGRSYEQYF.

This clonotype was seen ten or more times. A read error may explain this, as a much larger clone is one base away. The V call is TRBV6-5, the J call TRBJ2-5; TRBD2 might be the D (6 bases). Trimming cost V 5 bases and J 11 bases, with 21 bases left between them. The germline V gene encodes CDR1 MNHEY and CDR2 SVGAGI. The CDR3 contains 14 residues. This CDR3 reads CASSDHGGYNEQYF. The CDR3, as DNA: TGTGCCAGCAGTGACCACGGGGGTTACAATGAGCAGTACTTC.

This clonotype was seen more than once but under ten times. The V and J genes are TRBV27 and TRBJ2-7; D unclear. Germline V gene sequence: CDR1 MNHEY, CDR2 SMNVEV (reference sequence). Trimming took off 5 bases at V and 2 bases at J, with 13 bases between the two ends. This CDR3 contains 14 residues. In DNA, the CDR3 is TGTGCCAGCAGTACCACCTCAACAACCTACGAGCAGTACTTC. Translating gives CASSTTSTTYEQYF.

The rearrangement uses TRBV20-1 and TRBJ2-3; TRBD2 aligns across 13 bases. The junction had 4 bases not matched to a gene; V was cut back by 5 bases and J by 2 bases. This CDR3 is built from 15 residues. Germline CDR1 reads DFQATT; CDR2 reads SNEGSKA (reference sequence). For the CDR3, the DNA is TGCAGTGCTTTGACTAGCGGGGGGTCCACAGATACGCAGTATTTT. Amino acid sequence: CSALTSGGSTDTQYF.

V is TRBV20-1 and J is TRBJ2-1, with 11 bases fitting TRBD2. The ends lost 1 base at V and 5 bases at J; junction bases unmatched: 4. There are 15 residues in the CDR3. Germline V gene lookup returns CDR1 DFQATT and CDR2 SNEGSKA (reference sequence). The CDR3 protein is CSARGTSGSDNEQFF. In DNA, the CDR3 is TGCAGTGCTAGAGGGACTAGCGGGTCAGACAATGAGCAGTTCTTC.

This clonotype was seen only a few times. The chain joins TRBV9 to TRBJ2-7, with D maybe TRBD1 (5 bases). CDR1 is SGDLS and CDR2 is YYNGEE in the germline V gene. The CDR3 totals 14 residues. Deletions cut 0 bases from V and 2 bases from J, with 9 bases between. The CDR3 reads CASSVGTDTYEQYF. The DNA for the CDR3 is TGTGCCAGCAGCGTAGGGACGGACACCTACGAGCAGTACTTC.

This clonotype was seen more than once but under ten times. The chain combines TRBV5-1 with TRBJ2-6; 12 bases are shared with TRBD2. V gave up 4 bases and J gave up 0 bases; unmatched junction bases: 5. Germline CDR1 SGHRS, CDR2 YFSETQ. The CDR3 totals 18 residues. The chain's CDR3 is CASSAGLAGSSGANVLTF. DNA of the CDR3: TGCGCCAGCAGCGCTGGACTAGCGGGGTCCTCTGGGGCCAACGTCCTGACTTTC.

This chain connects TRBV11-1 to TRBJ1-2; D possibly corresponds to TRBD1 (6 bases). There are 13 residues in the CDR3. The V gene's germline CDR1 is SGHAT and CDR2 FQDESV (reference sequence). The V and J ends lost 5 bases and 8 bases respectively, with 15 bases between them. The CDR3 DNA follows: TGTGCCAGCAGCCCTCTACGCGGGGGCGGCTACACCTTC. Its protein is CASSPLRGGGYTF.

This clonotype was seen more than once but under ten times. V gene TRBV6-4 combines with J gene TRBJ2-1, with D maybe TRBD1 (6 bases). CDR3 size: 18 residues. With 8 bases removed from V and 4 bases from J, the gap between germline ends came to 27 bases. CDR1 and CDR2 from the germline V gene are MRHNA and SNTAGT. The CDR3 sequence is CASACPRDNGENYNEQFF. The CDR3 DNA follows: TGTGCCAGCGCCTGTCCCCGGGACAACGGGGAAAATTACAATGAGCAGTTCTTC.

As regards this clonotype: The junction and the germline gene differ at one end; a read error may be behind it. CDR3 sequence: CASSLYGGNAGELFF. The CDR3 DNA reads TGCGCCAGCAGCTTGTACGGGGGGAACGCCGGGGAGCTGTTTTTT. V and J are TRBV5-1 and TRBJ2-2; 7 bases align to TRBD2. The CDR3 covers 15 residues. Germline V lookup: CDR1 SGHRS, CDR2 YFSETQ.

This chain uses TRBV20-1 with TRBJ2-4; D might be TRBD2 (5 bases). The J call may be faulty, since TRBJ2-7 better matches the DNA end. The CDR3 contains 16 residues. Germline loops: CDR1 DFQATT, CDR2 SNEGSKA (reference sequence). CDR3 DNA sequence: TGCAGTGCTAGTCTCCTGCACGGGGATCCCCCTTACGAGCAGTACTTC. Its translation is CSASLLHGDPPYEQYF.

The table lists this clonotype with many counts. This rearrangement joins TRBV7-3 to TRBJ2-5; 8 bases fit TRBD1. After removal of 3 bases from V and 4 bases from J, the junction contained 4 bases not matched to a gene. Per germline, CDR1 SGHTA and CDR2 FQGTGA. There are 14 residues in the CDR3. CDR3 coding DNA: TGTGCCAGCAGCTTTGGACAGGGATTAGAGACCCAGTACTTC. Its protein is CASSFGQGLETQYF.

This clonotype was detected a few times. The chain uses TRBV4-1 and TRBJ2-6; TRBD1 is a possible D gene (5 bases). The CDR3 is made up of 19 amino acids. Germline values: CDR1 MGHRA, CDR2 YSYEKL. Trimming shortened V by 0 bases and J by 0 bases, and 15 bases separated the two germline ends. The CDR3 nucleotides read TGCGCCAGCAGCCAAGATCGGTCAGGGAAGGGCTCTGGGGCCAACGTCCTGACTTTC. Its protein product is CASSQDRSGKGSGANVLTF.

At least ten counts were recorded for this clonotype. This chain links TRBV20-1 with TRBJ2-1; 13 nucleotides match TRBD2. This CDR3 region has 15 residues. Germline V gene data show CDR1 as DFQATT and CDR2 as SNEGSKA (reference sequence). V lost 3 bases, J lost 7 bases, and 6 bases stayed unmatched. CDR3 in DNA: TGCAGTGCTAGTCCCGGGACTAGCGGGACGAATGAGCAGTTCTTC. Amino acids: CSASPGTSGTNEQFF.

CDR3 DNA: TGTGCCAGCTCACTATTCGACAGGGGTGAGGGGACAGATACGCAGTATTTT. Its protein product is CASSLFDRGEGTDTQYF. The chain is built from TRBV18 and TRBJ2-3, with 8 bases that match TRBD1. The germline CDR1 and CDR2 sequences are KGHSH and LQKENI. There are 17 residues in the CDR3. The J segment lost 3 bases and the V segment lost 4 bases, leaving 12 bases of the junction unmatched.

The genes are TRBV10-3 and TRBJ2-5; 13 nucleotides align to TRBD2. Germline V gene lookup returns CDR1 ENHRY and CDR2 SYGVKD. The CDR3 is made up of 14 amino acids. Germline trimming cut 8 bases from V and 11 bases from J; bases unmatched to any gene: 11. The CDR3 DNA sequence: TGTGCCATCCGGACTAGCGGGGGCTACAATGAGCAGTACTTC. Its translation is CAIRTSGGYNEQYF.

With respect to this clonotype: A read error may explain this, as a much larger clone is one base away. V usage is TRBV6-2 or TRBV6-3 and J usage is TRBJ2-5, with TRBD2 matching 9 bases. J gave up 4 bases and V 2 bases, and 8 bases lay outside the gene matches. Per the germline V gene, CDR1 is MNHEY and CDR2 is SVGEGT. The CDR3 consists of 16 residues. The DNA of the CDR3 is TGTGCCAGCAGTTACACCCTAGCGGGAACGGCAGAGACCCAGTACTTC. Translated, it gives CASSYTLAGTAETQYF.

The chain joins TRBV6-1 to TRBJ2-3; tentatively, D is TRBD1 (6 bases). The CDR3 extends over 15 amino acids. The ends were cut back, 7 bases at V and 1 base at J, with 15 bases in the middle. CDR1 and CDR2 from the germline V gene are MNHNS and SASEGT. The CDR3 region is CASIPTGVGTDTQYF. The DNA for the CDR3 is TGTGCCAGCATCCCGACAGGCGTCGGCACAGATACGCAGTATTTT.

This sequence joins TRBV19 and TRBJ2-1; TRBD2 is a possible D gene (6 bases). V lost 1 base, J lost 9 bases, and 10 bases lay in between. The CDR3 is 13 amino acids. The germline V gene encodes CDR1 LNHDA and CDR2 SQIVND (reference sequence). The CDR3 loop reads CASSIVREGEQFF. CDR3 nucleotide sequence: TGTGCCAGTAGTATAGTGCGGGAAGGTGAGCAGTTCTTC.

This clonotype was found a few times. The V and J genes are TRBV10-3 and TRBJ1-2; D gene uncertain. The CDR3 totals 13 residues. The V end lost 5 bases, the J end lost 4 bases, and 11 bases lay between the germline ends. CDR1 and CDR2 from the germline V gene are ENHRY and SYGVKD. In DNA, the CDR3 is TGTGCCATCAGTCCCAGTAACCTCTATGGCTACACCTTC. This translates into CAISPSNLYGYTF.